The 14 T cell receptor beta chains below all came from one sample that was sequenced in a study of tumor-infiltrating lymphocytes in glioblastoma multiforme. TCR beta libraries were built from RNA through three nested multiplex PCR rounds using modified ARM-PCR. TCRdb used MiXCR to reprocess the multiplex PCR reads, holding one entry per CDR3 protein. The sample carries more than 10,000 distinct CDR3 sequences, 64% recorded once. The sequencing input was brain tumor tissue. These TCRs come from a male donor with glioblastoma.

This clonotype counts as medium-sized. CDR3 amino acids: CASSPTGTRNNEQFF. In DNA, the CDR3 is TGTGCCAGCAGCCCGACCGGGACTAGAAACAATGAGCAGTTCTTC. The chain links TRBV6-6 to TRBJ2-1; the match to TRBD2 covers 8 bases. V lost 6 bases, J lost 5 bases, and 9 bases stayed unmatched. Germline lookup yields CDR1 MNHNY and CDR2 SVGAGI (reference sequence). The CDR3 totals 15 residues.

The chain has TRBV11-2 and TRBJ2-7; TRBD1 matches 7 bases. Looked up from germline, CDR1 is SGHAT and CDR2 is FQNNGV. V dropped 5 bases and J dropped 3; count of bases not matched to a gene: 7. This CDR3 spans 14 amino acids. The CDR3 DNA reads as TGTGCCAGCAGCCAGACAGGGTTCTTCTACGAGCAGTACTTC. Amino acids: CASSQTGFFYEQYF. Complete variable domain (other parts from reference TRBV11-2 and TRBJ2-7): EAGVAQSPRYKIIEKRQSVAFWCNPISGHATLYWYQQILGQGPKLLIQFQNNGVVDDSQLPKDRFSAERLKGVDSTLKIQPAKLEDSAVYLCASSQTGFFYEQYFGPGTRLTVT.

V usage is TRBV6-2 or TRBV6-3 and J usage is TRBJ2-1; D perhaps matches TRBD2 (5 bases). The CDR3 contains 13 residues. V lost 6 bases, J lost 6 bases, and 12 bases lay in between. Germline CDR1 reads MNHEY; CDR2 reads SVGEGT. The CDR3, as DNA: TGTGCCAGCAGATCCGTGGGAGTCAATGAGCAGTTCTTC. Translating gives CASRSVGVNEQFF.

CDR3 sequence (DNA): TGTGCCAGCATCGGACAGGGGCTCGGGCAGTACTTC. Protein: CASIGQGLGQYF. The chain carries TRBV11-1 and TRBJ2-7, with 9 nucleotides matching TRBD1. From germline, CDR1 is SGHAT and CDR2 FQDESV (reference sequence). The length of the CDR3 is 12 residues. Trimming cost V 7 bases and J 9 bases; bases outside gene matches: 7.

Details on this clonotype: A read error may account for a junction end that differs from germline. The chain couples TRBV6-2 or TRBV6-3 to TRBJ2-7, with TRBD2 identical over 8 bases. Per germline, CDR1 MNHEY and CDR2 SVGEGT. The CDR3 covers 14 residues. CDR3 residues: CTSSSGGTSYEQYF. CDR3 DNA sequence: TGTACCAGCAGTTCGGGGGGGACCTCTTACGAGCAGTACTTC.

This chain connects TRBV19 to TRBJ2-2; 9 nucleotides agree with TRBD2. This CDR3 contains 15 residues. Germline lookup yields CDR1 LNHDA and CDR2 SQIVND (reference sequence). J gave up 2 bases and V 6 bases, and 4 bases lay outside the gene matches. For the CDR3, the DNA is TGTGCCAGTAGCGGACTAGCGTTTAACACCGGGGAGCTGTTTTTT. Its protein product is CASSGLAFNTGELFF.

This clonotype was detected only a few times. This may stem from a read error, because a much larger clone lies one nucleotide away. This rearrangement joins TRBV2 to TRBJ2-7; 7 positions agree with TRBD1. The V gene end was trimmed by 4 bases and the J gene end by 5 bases; junction bases not matched to a gene: 2. This CDR3 spans 12 amino acids. CDR1 is SNHLY, CDR2 FYNNEI, per germline. CDR3 region: CASSATGNEQYF. The DNA for the CDR3 is TGTGCCAGCAGTGCGACAGGGAACGAGCAGTACTTC.

To note about this clonotype: A much larger clone is a single base away; this may be a read error. The chain recombines TRBV28 with TRBJ1-5, with a possible D match to TRBD1 (6 bases). This CDR3 has 14 residues. CDR1 MDHEN and CDR2 SYDVKM come from the germline V gene. The CDR3 DNA reads TGTGCCTGCAGTTTTCAGGGGACTAATCAGCCCCAGCATTTT. Translation: CACSFQGTNQPQHF. Based on the CDR3 plus reference TRBV28 and TRBJ1-5, the full variable domain is DVKVTQSSRYLVKRTGEKVFLECVQDMDHENMFWYRQDPGLGLRLIYFSYDVKMKEKGDIPEGYSVSREKKERFSLILESASTNQTSMYLCACSFQGTNQPQHFGDGTRLSIL.

The CDR3 region is CASSLRTADNEQFF. The CDR3 DNA reads TGTGCCAGCAGCTTACGCACAGCAGACAATGAGCAGTTCTTC. The chain links TRBV11-2 to TRBJ2-1; D not resolved. CDR1 is SGHAT, CDR2 FQNNGV, per germline. V dropped 2 bases and J dropped 5 bases, with 10 bases sitting between them. The CDR3 length is 14 residues.

Concerning this clonotype: As the CDR3 is not closed by the conserved phenylalanine or tryptophan, this likely results from a read error. V gene TRBV29-1 combines with J gene TRBJ2-7; D is undetermined. The CDR3 is made up of 11 amino acids. The germline V gene encodes CDR1 SQVTM and CDR2 ANQGSEA. Trimming cost V 3 bases and J 3 bases, with 6 bases left between them. The CDR3 loop reads CSVDDYYEQYS. Here the CDR3 DNA reads TGCAGCGTTGATGATTACTACGAGCAGTACTCC.

The rearrangement links TRBV6-6 to TRBJ2-7; D gene unclear. Germline CDR1 reads MNHNY; CDR2 reads SVGAGI (reference sequence). There are 14 residues in the CDR3. V was clipped by 2 bases and J by 3 bases, with 11 bases between them. CDR3 loop: CASSYVGSNYEQYF. The CDR3 coding sequence is TGTGCCAGCAGTTACGTCGGCAGTAACTACGAGCAGTACTTC.

The rearrangement uses TRBV2 and TRBJ2-7; tentatively, D is TRBD2 (6 bases). CDR3 length: 13 residues. V lost 6 bases and J 2 bases, leaving 11 bases between the germline ends. CDR1 is SNHLY and CDR2 is FYNNEI in the germline V gene. CDR3 sequence: CASRAGLPYEQYF. CDR3 DNA sequence: TGTGCCAGCAGGGCCGGACTACCCTACGAGCAGTACTTC.

The rearrangement joins TRBV10-2 to TRBJ2-7; D possibly matches TRBD1 or TRBD2 (5 bases each). Trimming took 2 bases from V and 6 from J, leaving 8 bases between them. Germline CDR1 is WSHSY and CDR2 is SAAADI. The CDR3 spans 12 residues. CDR3 sequence reads: CASSEEGCEQYV. CDR3 in DNA: TGCGCCAGCAGTGAGGAGGGGTGCGAGCAGTACGTC.

The chain uses TRBV20-1 and TRBJ2-5; D remains unclear. CDR3 length: 13 amino acids. V gave up 4 bases and J gave up 2 bases, with 11 bases separating them. Per the germline V gene, CDR1 is DFQATT and CDR2 is SNEGSKA (reference sequence). The CDR3 bases are TGCAGTGCTATGATCACAGCTCAAGAGACCCAGTACTTC. This codes for CSAMITAQETQYF.